These 21 T cell receptor beta chains were sequenced from one sample in a study of PD-1 blockade in classical Hodgkin lymphoma. In every patient, relapse followed autologous stem cell transplantation, while exposure to brentuximab vedotin differed. Assay used: immunoSEQ multiplex PCR; TCRdb lists only in-frame clones, some missing. The profile shows approximately 59,000 clones, roughly 90% of them singletons. Sequences were derived from peripheral blood mononuclear cells (PBMCs), sampled before the second cycle of nivolumab. The receptors were sampled from a human donor with classical Hodgkin lymphoma.

The chain is built from TRBV27 and TRBJ1-4; 7 bases match TRBD1. V was pared by 6 bases and J by 5 bases, with 6 bases of the junction left unmatched. Looked up from germline, CDR1 is MNHEY and CDR2 is SMNVEV (reference sequence). CDR3 size: 14 residues. DNA for the CDR3: TGTGCCAGCAGCAGAGGACAGGACAATGAAAAACTGTTTTTT. Translated, it gives CASSRGQDNEKLFF.

The chain recombines TRBV10-3 with TRBJ2-3, with D possibly matching TRBD2 (7 bases). This CDR3 spans 14 amino acids. The ends were cut back, 8 bases at V and 0 bases at J, with 12 bases in the middle. Germline V gives CDR1 ENHRY, CDR2 SYGVKD. The CDR3: CAIEGGGSTDTQYF. In nucleotides, the CDR3 is TGTGCCATCGAAGGGGGGGGGAGCACAGATACGCAGTATTTT.

J is TRBJ1-2 and V is TRBV30; TRBD1 is a possible D gene (6 bases). CDR1 is GTSNPN, CDR2 SVGIG, per germline (reference sequence). Trimming cost V 2 bases and J 2 bases, with 15 bases left between them. The CDR3 length is 15 residues. CDR3 loop: CAWSKAVQGNYGYTF. The CDR3 bases are TGTGCCTGGAGTAAAGCAGTACAGGGCAACTATGGCTACACCTTC.

The chain couples TRBV30 to TRBJ2-3, with 13 positions matching TRBD2. The CDR3 spans 15 residues. Germline CDR1 is GTSNPN and CDR2 is SVGIG (reference sequence). Losses at the gene ends were 5 bases for V and 3 bases for J; bases not matched to a gene: 5. The CDR3 sequence: CAWGGLAGNTDTQYF. CDR3 bases: TGTGCCTGGGGGGGACTAGCGGGGAATACAGATACGCAGTATTTT.

The rearrangement links TRBV9 to TRBJ2-2, with 10 bases that match TRBD1. CDR1 is SGDLS and CDR2 is YYNGEE in the germline V gene. This CDR3 region has 15 residues. Trimming took 4 bases from V and 1 from J; bases not matched to a gene: 1. The CDR3 region has the DNA TGTGCCAGCAGCAGGGACAGGGGGAACACCGGGGAGCTGTTTTTT. This sequence encodes CASSRDRGNTGELFF. Based on the CDR3 plus reference TRBV9 and TRBJ2-2, the full variable domain is DSGVTQTPKHLITATGQRVTLRCSPRSGDLSVYWYQQSLDQGLQFLIQYYNGEERAKGNILERFSAQQFPDLHSELNLSSLELGDSALYFCASSRDRGNTGELFFGEGSRLTVL.

This clone was detected once. The chain recombines TRBV27 with TRBJ2-3; 8 nucleotides match TRBD2. The CDR3 spans 15 residues. Per germline, CDR1 MNHEY and CDR2 SMNVEV (reference sequence). The J segment lost 5 bases and the V segment lost 3 bases, leaving 7 bases of the junction unmatched. CDR3 bases: TGTGCCAGCAGTTTTAGCGGGGAGGTCGGAGATACGCAGTATTTT. Encoded protein: CASSFSGEVGDTQYF.

The chain links TRBV15 to TRBJ2-2; the match to TRBD1 covers 7 bases. V gave up 5 bases and J gave up 7 bases; unmatched junction bases: 16. CDR3 length equals 17 residues. The germline gives CDR1 LNHNV, CDR2 YYDKDF (reference sequence). This chain's CDR3 is CATSSRQGRAKGGELFF. In DNA, the CDR3 is TGTGCCACCAGCTCAAGACAGGGAAGGGCCAAGGGCGGGGAGCTGTTTTTT.

V gene TRBV7-9 combines with J gene TRBJ1-1; D gene unclear. Trimming removed 5 bases from V and 0 bases from J, with 19 bases in between. From germline, CDR1 is SEHNR and CDR2 FQNEAQ (reference sequence). This CDR3 comprises 17 residues. In nucleotides, the CDR3 is TGTGCCAGCAGCCGAGCCAGTCCCTCGGGAGTGAACACTGAAGCTTTCTTT. It is translated as CASSRASPSGVNTEAFF.

This chain uses TRBV30 with TRBJ1-2; no firm D call. CDR3 length: 12 residues. V lost 4 bases to trimming and J lost 6 bases, with 12 bases between them. CDR1 and CDR2 (germline): GTSNPN, SVGIG (reference sequence). The CDR3: CAWIQDRDGYTF. The CDR3 nucleotides read TGTGCCTGGATTCAGGACCGGGATGGCTACACCTTC.

By proportion, this clone is medium-sized. The gene calls are TRBV7-9 and TRBJ1-1; D may be TRBD1 (6 bases). Germline values: CDR1 SEHNR, CDR2 FQNEAQ (reference sequence). The CDR3 length is 16 residues. Deletions cut 5 bases from V and 2 bases from J, with 18 bases between. The CDR3 DNA reads TGTGCCAGCAGCGACGGACAGAGAGGCGGCAACACTGAAGCTTTCTTT. This gives the protein CASSDGQRGGNTEAFF. The variable domain in full, with the rest retrieved from reference TRBV7-9 and TRBJ1-1, is DTGVSQNPRHKITKRGQNVTFRCDPISEHNRLYWYRQTLGQGPEFLTYFQNEAQLEKSRLLSDRFSAERPKGSFSTLEIQRTEQGDSAMYLCASSDGQRGGNTEAFFGQGTRLTVV.

This sequence joins TRBV7-3 and TRBJ2-1, with D possibly TRBD2 on 6 matching bases. The V gene's germline CDR1 is SGHTA and CDR2 FQGTGA. V was shortened by 2 bases and J by 2 bases, with 7 bases between the two germline ends. This CDR3 contains 14 residues. The DNA of the CDR3 is TGTGCCAGCAGCTTAGCGGGAACCTACAATGAGCAGTTCTTC. Its translation is CASSLAGTYNEQFF.

The chain uses TRBV5-5 and TRBJ1-1; 9 bases are shared with TRBD1. V trimming: 3 bases; J trimming: 7 bases; junction bases outside the gene matches: 1. This CDR3 has 12 residues. Germline V lookup: CDR1 SGHKS, CDR2 YYEKEE (reference sequence). In DNA form, the CDR3 reads TGTGCCAGCAGCTGGACAGGGGATGAAGCTTTCTTT. Translation: CASSWTGDEAFF.

The chain carries TRBV5-1 and TRBJ2-3; possibly TRBD2 for D (6 bases). Trimming left V 0 bases short and J 0 bases short, with 8 bases between. CDR1 is SGHRS, CDR2 YFSETQ, per germline. The CDR3 covers 15 residues. The CDR3 sequence: CASSLGLGSTDTQYF. The CDR3 nucleotides read TGCGCCAGCAGCTTGGGACTAGGGAGCACAGATACGCAGTATTTT. The whole variable domain, filled in from reference TRBV5-1 and TRBJ2-3, reads KAGVTQTPRYLIKTRGQQVTLSCSPISGHRSVSWYQQTPGQGLQFLFEYFSETQRNKGNFPGRFSGRQFSNSRSEMNVSTLELGDSALYLCASSLGLGSTDTQYFGPGTRLTVL.

V and J are TRBV5-1 and TRBJ2-1; TRBD2 agrees at 9 bases. In germline, CDR1 is SGHRS, CDR2 YFSETQ. This CDR3 has 14 amino acids. The junction had 0 bases not matched to a gene; V was cut back by 5 bases and J by 0 bases. CDR3 in DNA: TGCGCCAGCAGTAGCGGGAGCTCCTACAATGAGCAGTTCTTC. Protein sequence: CASSSGSSYNEQFF.

The J gene is TRBJ2-7, the V gene TRBV4-2; D tentatively fits TRBD1 or TRBD2 (5 bases each). This CDR3 is built from 13 residues. Trimming took 4 bases from V and 3 from J, leaving 10 bases between them. Germline V gene sequence: CDR1 LGHNA, CDR2 YNFKEQ. The CDR3 loop reads CASSPRGRYEQYF. Written as DNA, the CDR3 is TGTGCCAGCAGCCCTCGGGGACGCTACGAGCAGTACTTC.

This clone appeared once. This chain joins TRBV28 and TRBJ2-1, with D unclear. Germline CDR1 MDHEN, CDR2 SYDVKM. V lost 4 bases, J lost 2 bases, and 9 bases lay in between. The CDR3 has 14 amino acids. The chain's CDR3 is CASSSRGTYNEQFF. CDR3 in DNA: TGTGCCAGCAGTTCCCGCGGTACCTACAATGAGCAGTTCTTC.

The genes are TRBV9 and TRBJ1-6; 7 nucleotides align to TRBD1. This CDR3 is built from 14 residues. Unmatched junction bases numbered 4, after V lost 3 bases and J lost 7 bases. In germline, CDR1 is SGDLS, CDR2 YYNGEE. CDR3 nucleotides: TGTGCCAGCAGCGGACAGGGTGAGAATTCACCCCTCCACTTT. It specifies CASSGQGENSPLHF.

CDR3: CASSPDRGGIHYGYTF. CDR3 DNA sequence: TGTGCCAGCAGTCCCGACAGGGGGGGAATTCACTATGGCTACACCTTC. This chain joins TRBV7-9 and TRBJ1-2, with 9 bases fitting TRBD1. The ends lost 6 bases at V and 3 bases at J; junction bases unmatched: 11. This CDR3 region has 16 residues. Germline-derived CDR1 and CDR2 are SEHNR and FQNEAQ (reference sequence).

The CDR3 region is CASSLQETYEQYF. CDR3 bases: TGTGCCAGCAGCTTACAGGAAACCTACGAGCAGTACTTC. The chain employs TRBV7-9 and TRBJ2-7; D unresolved. This CDR3 contains 13 residues. Germline assignment: CDR1 SEHNR and CDR2 FQNEAQ (reference sequence). V shed 2 bases and J shed 2 bases, with 7 bases lying between them.

The chain uses TRBV9 and TRBJ2-2; D might be TRBD1 (5 bases). This CDR3 is 15 amino acids long. The germline gives CDR1 SGDLS, CDR2 YYNGEE. Trimming pared 3 bases from V and 0 bases from J, leaving 9 bases between. Here the CDR3 reads CASSATAANTGELFF. The DNA for the CDR3 is TGTGCCAGCAGCGCGACAGCCGCGAACACCGGGGAGCTGTTTTTT.

The V and J genes are TRBV7-6 and TRBJ2-3; TRBD1 agrees at 9 bases. V gave up 1 base and J gave up 5 bases; unmatched junction bases: 4. The CDR3 has 15 residues. CDR1 is SGHVS and CDR2 is FNYEAQ in the germline V gene. The CDR3: CASSLGTGEKDTQYF. As DNA, the CDR3 is TGTGCCAGCAGCTTAGGGACAGGGGAAAAAGATACGCAGTATTTT.